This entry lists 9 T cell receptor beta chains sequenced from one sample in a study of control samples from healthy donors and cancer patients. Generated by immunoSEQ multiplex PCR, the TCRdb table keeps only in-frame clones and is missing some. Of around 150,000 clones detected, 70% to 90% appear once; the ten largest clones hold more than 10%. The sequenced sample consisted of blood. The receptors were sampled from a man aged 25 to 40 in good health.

CDR3 DNA sequence: TGTGCCAGCAGCCGACTAGCGGGGGGCCAAGAGACCCAGTACTTC. Amino acids: CASSRLAGGQETQYF. This chain joins TRBV9 and TRBJ2-5; 13 bases are shared with TRBD2. Germline trimming cut 4 bases from V and 1 base from J; bases unmatched to any gene: 1. The CDR3 consists of 15 residues. Looked up from germline, CDR1 is SGDLS and CDR2 is YYNGEE.

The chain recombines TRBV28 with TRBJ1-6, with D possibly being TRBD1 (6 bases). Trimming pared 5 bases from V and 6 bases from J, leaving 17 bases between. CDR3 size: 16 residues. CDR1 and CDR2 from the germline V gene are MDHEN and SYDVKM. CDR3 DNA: TGTGCCAGCAGTCCCCTCTCACAGGGACTTAATTCACCCCTCCACTTT. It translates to CASSPLSQGLNSPLHF.

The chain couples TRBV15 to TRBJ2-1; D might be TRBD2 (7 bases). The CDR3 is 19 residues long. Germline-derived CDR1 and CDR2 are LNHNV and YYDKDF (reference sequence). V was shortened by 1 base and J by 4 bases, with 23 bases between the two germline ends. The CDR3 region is CATSRGGLLGGTSYNEQFF. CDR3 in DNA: TGTGCCACCAGCAGAGGAGGCCTCCTGGGGGGGACAAGTTACAATGAGCAGTTCTTC.

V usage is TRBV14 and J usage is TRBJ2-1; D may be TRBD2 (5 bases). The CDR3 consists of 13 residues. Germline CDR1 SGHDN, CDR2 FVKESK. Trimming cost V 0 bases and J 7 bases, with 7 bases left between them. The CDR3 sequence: CASSQDWRNEQFF. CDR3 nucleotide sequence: TGTGCCAGCAGCCAAGATTGGAGGAATGAGCAGTTCTTC.

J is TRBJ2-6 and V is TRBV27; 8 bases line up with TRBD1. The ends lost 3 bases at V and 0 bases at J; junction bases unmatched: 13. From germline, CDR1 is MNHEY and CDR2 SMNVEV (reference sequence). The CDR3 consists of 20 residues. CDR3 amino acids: CASSFGQGPSDLSGANVLTF. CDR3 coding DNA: TGTGCCAGCAGTTTTGGACAGGGTCCATCTGACCTCTCTGGGGCCAACGTCCTGACTTTC.

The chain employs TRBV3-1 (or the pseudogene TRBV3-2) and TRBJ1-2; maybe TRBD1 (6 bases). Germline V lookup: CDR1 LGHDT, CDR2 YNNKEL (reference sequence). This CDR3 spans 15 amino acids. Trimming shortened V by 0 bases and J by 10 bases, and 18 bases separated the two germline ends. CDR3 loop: CASSQDRGQQGPYTF. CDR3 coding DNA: TGTGCCAGCAGCCAAGATCGCGGACAACAGGGTCCCTACACCTTC.

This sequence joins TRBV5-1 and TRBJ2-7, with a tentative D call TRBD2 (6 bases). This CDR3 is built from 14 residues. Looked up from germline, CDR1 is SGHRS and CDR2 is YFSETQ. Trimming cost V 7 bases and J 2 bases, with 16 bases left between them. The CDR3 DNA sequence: TGCGCCAGCGGCGTAGCGGATCCACCCTACGAGCAGTACTTC. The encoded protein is CASGVADPPYEQYF.

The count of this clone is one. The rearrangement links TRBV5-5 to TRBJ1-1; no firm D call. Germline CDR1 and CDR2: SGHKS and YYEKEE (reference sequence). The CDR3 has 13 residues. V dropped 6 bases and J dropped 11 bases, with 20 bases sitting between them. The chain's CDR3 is CASTPSGGNRAFF. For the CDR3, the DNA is TGTGCCAGCACCCCCTCGGGCGGCAACCGGGCTTTCTTT.

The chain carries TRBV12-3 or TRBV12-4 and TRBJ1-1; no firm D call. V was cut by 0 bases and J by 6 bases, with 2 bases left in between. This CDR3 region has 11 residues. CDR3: CASSLASEAFF. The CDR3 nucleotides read TGTGCCAGCAGTTTAGCCTCTGAAGCTTTCTTT.